This TCR beta chain was sequenced in a study of blood T cell repertoires in COVID-19. Overall study: COVID-19 samples, acute and convalescent, were from the United States, Italy and Spain. PBMCs, B-cell-depleted T cells, or T cells provided the cDNA or gDNA that made up the material.

Authors' analysis steps: Reference gene primer amplification gave estimated nucleated cell counts. Sequencing was performed with immunoSEQ multiplex PCR; in TCRdb, only in-frame clones are kept and a portion is missing. D and trimming were read from the DNA, whereas the V and J calls and clone size are those reported in that table. The data contain some 230,000 clones, under 90% of them singletons. The source of this sequence is a woman aged 55-70 years who had recovered from COVID-19. The sequencing sample was made of peripheral blood.

CDR3: CASSSGTLKYQLPTAF. For the CDR3, the DNA is TGTGCCAGCAGCAGCGGGACTCTTAAATACCAGCTACCCACTGCCTTC. The genes are TRBV21-1 and TRBJ1-2. TRBV21-1 is a known pseudogene. The CDR3 spans 16 residues.